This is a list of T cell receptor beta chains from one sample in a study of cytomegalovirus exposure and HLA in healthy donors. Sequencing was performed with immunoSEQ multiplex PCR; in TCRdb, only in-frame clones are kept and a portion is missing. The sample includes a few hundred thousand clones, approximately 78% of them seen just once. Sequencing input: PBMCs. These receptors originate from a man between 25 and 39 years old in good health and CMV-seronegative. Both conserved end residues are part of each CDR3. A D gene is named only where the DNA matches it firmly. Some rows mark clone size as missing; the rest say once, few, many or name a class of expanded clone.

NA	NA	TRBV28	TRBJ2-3	CASSPHRGLSKFADTQYF	TGTGCCAGCAGCCCCCACCGTGGACTATCCAAATTCGCAGATACGCAGTATTTT
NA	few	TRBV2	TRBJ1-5	CASSTGIGVGQPQHF	TGTGCCAGCAGTACAGGAATAGGAGTGGGTCAGCCCCAGCATTTT
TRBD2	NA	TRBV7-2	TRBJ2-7	CASSLGRSGGDYEQYF	TGTGCCAGCAGCTTAGGACGTAGCGGGGGGGACTACGAGCAGTACTTC
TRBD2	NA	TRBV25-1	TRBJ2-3	CASTSGLAGGTDTQYF	TGTGCCAGCACCTCGGGACTAGCGGGCGGCACAGATACGCAGTATTTT
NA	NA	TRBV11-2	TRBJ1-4	CASSFGTTNEKLFF	TGTGCCAGCAGCTTTGGCACAACTAATGAAAAACTGTTTTTT
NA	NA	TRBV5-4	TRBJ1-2	CASSPELANYGYTF	TGTGCCAGCAGCCCAGAACTAGCTAACTATGGCTACACCTTC
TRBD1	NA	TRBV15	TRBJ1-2	CATRSGAGTGSGYTF	TGTGCCACCAGGTCCGGAGCGGGGACAGGGAGCGGCTACACCTTC
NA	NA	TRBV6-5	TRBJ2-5	CASSYRSLGRQETQYF	TGTGCCAGCAGTTACCGTTCTCTGGGCAGACAAGAGACCCAGTACTTC
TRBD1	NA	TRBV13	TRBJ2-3	CASSNGQGETDTQYF	TGTGCCAGCAGTAACGGACAGGGGGAAACAGATACGCAGTATTTT
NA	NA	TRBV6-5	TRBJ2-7	CASSFSGASYEQYF	TGTGCCAGCAGTTTCAGTGGAGCCTCCTACGAGCAGTACTTC
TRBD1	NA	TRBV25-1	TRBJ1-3	CASSEGTGHTIYF	TGTGCCAGCAGTGAAGGGACAGGCCACACCATATATTTT
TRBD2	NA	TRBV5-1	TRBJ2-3	CASSSTGGATDTQYF	TGCGCCAGCAGCTCGACCGGGGGGGCGACAGATACGCAGTATTTT
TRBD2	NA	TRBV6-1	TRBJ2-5	CASSEVGGETQYF	TGTGCCAGCAGTGAAGTGGGGGGGGAGACCCAGTACTTC
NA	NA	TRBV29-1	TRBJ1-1	CSVGRGANTEAFF	TGCAGCGTTGGCAGAGGTGCGAACACTGAAGCTTTCTTT
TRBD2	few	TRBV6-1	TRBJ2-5	CASSEERGWAQYF	TGTGCCAGCAGTGAAGAGCGGGGATGGGCCCAGTACTTC
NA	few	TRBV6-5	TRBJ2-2	CASSTGHSNTGELFF	TGTGCCAGCAGTACGGGACATTCGAACACCGGGGAGCTGTTTTTT
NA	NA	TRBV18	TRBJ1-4	CASSSLGAANEKLFF	TGTGCCAGCTCGTCCTTGGGGGCTGCTAATGAAAAACTGTTTTTT
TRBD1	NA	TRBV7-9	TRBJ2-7	CASEGAGSSYEQYF	TGTGCCAGCGAGGGGGCCGGAAGCTCCTACGAGCAGTACTTC
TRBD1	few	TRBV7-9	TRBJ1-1	CASSLGQGNTEAFF	TGTGCCAGCAGCCTAGGACAGGGCAACACTGAAGCTTTCTTT
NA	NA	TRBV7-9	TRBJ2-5	CASSFSQETQYF	TGTGCCAGCAGCTTTTCACAGGAGACCCAGTACTTC
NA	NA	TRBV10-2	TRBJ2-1	CASSELVGGAYNEQFF	TGCGCCAGCAGTGAGTTGGTAGGGGGGGCTTACAATGAGCAGTTCTTC
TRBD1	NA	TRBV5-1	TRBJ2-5	CASSLGGQGNLETQYF	TGCGCCAGCAGCTTGGGGGGACAGGGGAATTTGGAGACCCAGTACTTC
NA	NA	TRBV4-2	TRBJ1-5	CASSGDSEMRPQHF	TGTGCCAGCAGCGGAGACTCCGAGATGAGGCCCCAGCATTTT
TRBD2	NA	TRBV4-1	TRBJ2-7	CASSLTSGGPYEQYF	TGCGCCAGCAGCCTGACTAGCGGGGGGCCCTACGAGCAGTACTTC
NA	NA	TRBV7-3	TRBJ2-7	CASSPRGEQYF	TGTGCCAGCAGCCCCCGAGGGGAGCAGTACTTC
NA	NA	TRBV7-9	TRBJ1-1	CASSLAGWNTEAFF	TGTGCCTCCTCTTTGGCAGGCTGGAACACTGAAGCTTTCTTT
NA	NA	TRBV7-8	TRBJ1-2	CASNPSGGGGGYTF	TGTGCCAGCAACCCTAGCGGGGGAGGAGGAGGCTACACCTTC
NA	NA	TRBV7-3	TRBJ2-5	CASSLSTGETQYF	TGTGCCAGCAGCTTATCTACGGGGGAGACCCAGTACTTC
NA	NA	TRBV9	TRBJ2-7	CASSVAIGTYEQYF	TGTGCCAGCAGCGTAGCCATCGGGACCTACGAGCAGTACTTC
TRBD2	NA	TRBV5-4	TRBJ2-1	CASSTYSGGVLNEQFF	TGTGCCAGCAGCACGTATAGCGGGGGGGTCCTCAATGAGCAGTTCTTC
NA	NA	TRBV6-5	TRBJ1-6	CASSYEGGAPLHF	TGTGCCAGCAGTTACGAAGGAGGCGCACCCCTCCACTTT
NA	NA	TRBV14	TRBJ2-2	CASSQGLAASATGELFF	TGTGCCAGCAGCCAAGGGCTAGCAGCGTCGGCCACCGGGGAGCTGTTTTTT
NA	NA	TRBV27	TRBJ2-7	CASSLDGRSYEQYF	TGTGCCAGCAGTTTAGACGGGAGATCTTACGAGCAGTACTTC
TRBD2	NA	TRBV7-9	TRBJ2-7	CASSLSLAGDPYEQYF	TGTGCCAGCAGCTTATCACTAGCGGGGGATCCCTACGAGCAGTACTTC
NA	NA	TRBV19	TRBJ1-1	CASSTPIQGMNTEAFF	TGTGCCAGTAGTACCCCTATCCAGGGTATGAACACTGAAGCTTTCTTT
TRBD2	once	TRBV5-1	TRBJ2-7	CASSFLWGGSGGQDEQYF	TGCGCCAGCAGCTTCCTGTGGGGTGGGAGCGGGGGACAAGACGAGCAGTACTTC
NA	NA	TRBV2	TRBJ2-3	CASTGRNTQYF	TGTGCCAGCACGGGTCGGAATACGCAGTATTTT
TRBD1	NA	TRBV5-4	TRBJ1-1	CASSSFPGPGGAFF	TGTGCCAGCAGCTCTTTCCCCGGTCCAGGGGGCGCTTTCTTT
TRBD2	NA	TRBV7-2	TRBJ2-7	CASSLSGGAYEQYF	TGTGCCAGCAGCCTTAGCGGGGGGGCCTACGAGCAGTACTTC
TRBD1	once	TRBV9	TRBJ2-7	CASSGDRGSSYEQYF	TGTGCCAGCAGCGGCGACAGGGGCTCCTCCTACGAGCAGTACTTC